These 10 T cell receptor beta chains were sequenced from one sample in a study of T cells in Graves' hyperthyroidism and ophthalmopathy (dated by TCRdb to the late 2010s). Library preparation was by multiplex PCR. Sequenced using an Illumina HiSeq 2000. The TCR beta CDR3 regions were amplified from RNA transcripts. For the first round of RT-PCR on the TCR CDR3, the HTBI primer set was used together with the Qiagen OneStep RT-PCR kit. TCRdb reran the public reads through fastp at Q25 and MiXCR, keeping productive beta chains. Rows merge per CDR3 protein into single entries with the most common DNA and genes. In this sample the table shows approximately 330,000 distinct CDR3 sequences, 18% of which occur a single time. Jointly, the top ten make up roughly 49% of the sample. The specimen sequenced was blood. The receptors were gathered from a woman between 45 and 60 years old with Graves' hyperthyroidism.

A few counts support this clonotype. This chain links TRBV6-1 with TRBJ1-4; no firm D call. Germline V gene data show CDR1 as MNHNS and CDR2 as SASEGT. Trimming took off 3 bases at V and 0 bases at J, with 5 bases between the two ends. The CDR3 loop spans 14 amino acids. The CDR3 sequence is CASSDGATNEKLFF. The CDR3 nucleotides read TGTGCCAGCAGTGACGGTGCAACTAATGAAAAACTGTTTTTT.

This clonotype was seen at least ten times. The rearrangement joins TRBV7-2 to TRBJ2-1, with D possibly TRBD2 on 5 matching bases. Germline V lookup: CDR1 SGHTA, CDR2 FQGNSA. The CDR3 contains 15 residues. The V and J ends lost 4 bases and 2 bases respectively, with 12 bases between them. CDR3 protein: CASSSQDSPYNEQFF. CDR3 coding DNA: TGTGCCAGCAGCTCGCAGGACTCCCCCTACAATGAGCAGTTCTTC.

This chain joins TRBV20-1 and TRBJ2-7, with D possibly matching TRBD1 (6 bases). There are 14 residues in the CDR3. CDR1 and CDR2 (germline): DFQATT, SNEGSKA (reference sequence). Deletions cut 6 bases from V and 0 bases from J, with 15 bases between. This CDR3 reads CSAGRWDNSYEQYF. DNA of the CDR3: TGCAGTGCAGGGCGTTGGGACAACTCCTACGAGCAGTACTTC.

There are many counts of this clonotype. CDR3 protein: CSATPGTSGRAFHEQYF. CDR3 nucleotide sequence: TGCAGTGCTACGCCCGGGACTAGCGGGAGGGCCTTCCACGAGCAGTACTTC. The rearrangement joins TRBV20-1 to TRBJ2-7, with TRBD2 identical over 16 bases. Trimming took 4 bases from V and 5 from J; bases not matched to a gene: 11. The V gene's germline CDR1 is DFQATT and CDR2 SNEGSKA (reference sequence). This CDR3 comprises 17 residues.

This clonotype was recorded a few times. This chain uses TRBV28 with TRBJ1-2; 9 bases align to TRBD1. With 6 bases clipped from V and 7 bases from J, the junction kept 12 bases outside the gene matches. CDR3 size: 15 residues. The germline CDR1 and CDR2 sequences are MDHEN and SYDVKM. CDR3 region: CASSRPRDRAGGYTF. The DNA of the CDR3 is TGTGCCAGCAGCAGACCCCGGGACAGGGCCGGTGGCTACACCTTC.

This clonotype was seen many times. The CDR3 loop reads CASGAVLQPQHF. CDR3 DNA sequence: TGTGCCAGCGGGGCAGTTCTTCAGCCCCAGCATTTT. The chain joins TRBV6-2 or TRBV6-3 to TRBJ1-5; D possibly corresponds to TRBD1 (5 bases). The CDR3 runs 12 residues. Germline assignment: CDR1 MNHEY and CDR2 SVGEGT. V lost 8 bases to trimming and J lost 6 bases, with 11 bases between them.

The sample holds many counts of this clonotype. The gene calls are TRBV2 and TRBJ2-3; 10 nucleotides match TRBD2. The V and J ends lost 9 bases and 5 bases, in that order; junction bases with no gene match: 5. The CDR3 is 13 residues long. Germline V CDR1 and CDR2: SNHLY, FYNNEI. Here the CDR3 DNA reads TGTGCCAGGGCTAGCGGGAGTGGAGATACGCAGTATTTT. This codes for CARASGSGDTQYF.

V usage is TRBV7-9 and J usage is TRBJ1-3; D remains unclear. The CDR3 contains 14 residues. Germline values: CDR1 SEHNR, CDR2 FQNEAQ (reference sequence). V lost 1 base, J lost 4 bases, and 8 bases lay in between. The CDR3 sequence is CASSLDWQGNTIYF. In DNA form, the CDR3 reads TGTGCCAGCAGCTTAGATTGGCAGGGAAACACCATATATTTT.

Many counts were recorded for this clonotype. The gene calls are TRBV2 and TRBJ2-1; TRBD2 matches 8 bases. Germline V gene data show CDR1 as SNHLY and CDR2 as FYNNEI. J gave up 11 bases and V 6 bases, and 3 bases lay outside the gene matches. The length of the CDR3 is 11 residues. The CDR3 is CASRQREKQFF. In DNA form, the CDR3 reads TGTGCCAGCAGACAGCGGGAGAAGCAGTTCTTC. Complete variable domain (other parts from reference TRBV2 and TRBJ2-1): EPEVTQTPSHQVTQMGQEVILRCVPISNHLYFYWYRQILGQKVEFLVSFYNNEISEKSEIFDDQFSVERPDGSNFTLKIRSTKLEDSAMYFCASRQREKQFFGPGTRLTVL.

The chain couples TRBV28 to TRBJ1-1; D is possibly TRBD1 (5 bases). CDR1 and CDR2 from the germline V gene are MDHEN and SYDVKM. The CDR3 is 12 residues long. V lost 7 bases, J lost 6 bases, and 12 bases lay in between. CDR3 region: CASTYGQAEAFF. The DNA for the CDR3 is TGTGCCAGCACATACGGACAAGCTGAAGCTTTCTTT.